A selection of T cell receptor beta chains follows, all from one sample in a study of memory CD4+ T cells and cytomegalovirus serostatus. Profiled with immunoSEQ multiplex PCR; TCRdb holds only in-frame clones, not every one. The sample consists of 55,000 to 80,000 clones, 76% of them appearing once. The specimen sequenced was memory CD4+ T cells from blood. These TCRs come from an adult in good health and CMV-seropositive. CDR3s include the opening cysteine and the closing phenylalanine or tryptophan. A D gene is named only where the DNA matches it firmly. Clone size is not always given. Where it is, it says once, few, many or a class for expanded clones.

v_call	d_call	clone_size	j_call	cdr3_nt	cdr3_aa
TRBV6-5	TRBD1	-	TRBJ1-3	TGTGCCAGCACCAGGGGGCTTGAGGGAAATACCATATATTTT	CASTRGLEGNTIYF
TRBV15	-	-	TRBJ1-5	TGTGCCACCAGCAGAGATCAGGGATTAAATCAGCCCCAGCATTTT	CATSRDQGLNQPQHF
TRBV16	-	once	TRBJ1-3	TGTGCCAGCAGACACAAACGACGAAACACCATATATTTT	CASRHKRRNTIYF
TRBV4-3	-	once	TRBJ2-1	TGCGCCAGCAGCCTTGATTGGGGCCCCGAGCAGTTCTTC	CASSLDWGPEQFF
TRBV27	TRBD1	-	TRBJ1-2	TGTGCCAGCAGTGCCCAGGGGGGGGGCTATGGCTACACCTTC	CASSAQGGGYGYTF
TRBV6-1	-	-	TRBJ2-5	TGTGCCAGCAGTGAAGTGAGGGTCCGAGAGACCCAGTACTTC	CASSEVRVRETQYF
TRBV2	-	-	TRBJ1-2	TGTGCCAGCAGTAAGATACCGAACTATGGCTACACCTTC	CASSKIPNYGYTF
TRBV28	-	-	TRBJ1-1	TGTGCCAGCAGTCGCTATGGGACTGAAGCTTTCTTT	CASSRYGTEAFF
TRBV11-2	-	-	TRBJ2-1	TGTGCCAGCAGCTCCAGTAGCGTTGAGCAGTTCTTC	CASSSSSVEQFF
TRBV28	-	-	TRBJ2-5	TGTGCCAGCAGAGGACGAGAGACCCAGTACTTC	CASRGRETQYF
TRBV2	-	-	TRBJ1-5	TGTGCCAGCAGTGATGGTAGCAATCAGCCCCAGCATTTT	CASSDGSNQPQHF
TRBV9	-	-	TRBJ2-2	TGTGCCAGCAGCGTAGGTGGCGGGGAGCTGTTTTTT	CASSVGGGELFF
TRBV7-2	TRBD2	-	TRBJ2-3	TGTGCCAGCAGCCCCCCGGTAGCGGGAGAGGCGTCAGATACGCAGTATTTT	CASSPPVAGEASDTQYF
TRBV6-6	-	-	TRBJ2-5	TGTGCCAGCAGTTATAGGCAGAAACAAGAGACCCAGTACTTC	CASSYRQKQETQYF
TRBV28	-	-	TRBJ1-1	TGTGCCAGTGACACTAGGGTACGTTTGAACACTGAAGCTTTCTTT	CASDTRVRLNTEAFF
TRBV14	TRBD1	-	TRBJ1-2	TGTGCCAGCAGCCGGGGACAGGGTGGGCCTTGGTATGGCTACACCTTC	CASSRGQGGPWYGYTF
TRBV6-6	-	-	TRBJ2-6	TGTGCCAGCAATGGGGGGCAAGGGGCCAACGTCCTGACTTTC	CASNGGQGANVLTF
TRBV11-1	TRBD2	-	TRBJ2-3	TGTGCCAGCAGCTTTCCGGGGAGCGGGAGAAGTGCAGATACGCAGTATTTT	CASSFPGSGRSADTQYF
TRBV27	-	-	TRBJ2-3	TGTGCCAGCAGTTTTCCCGGGACTGGCTCTAGCACAGATACGCAGTATTTT	CASSFPGTGSSTDTQYF
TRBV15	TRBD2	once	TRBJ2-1	TGTGCCACCAGCAGGGGGATCTGGAGCGGGAGGGGGAATGAGCAGTTCTTC	CATSRGIWSGRGNEQFF
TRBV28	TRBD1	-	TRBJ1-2	TGTGCCAGCAGGGTCGGGACAGGGGGCAACTATGGCTACACCTTC	CASRVGTGGNYGYTF
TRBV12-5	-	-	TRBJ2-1	TGTGCTAGTGGTCCTCTCGGGGGCGGGAGATACACTGAGCAGTTCTTC	CASGPLGGGRYTEQFF
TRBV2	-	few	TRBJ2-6	TGTGCCAGCAGACAGGGACTCTTCTCTGGGGCCAACGTCCTGACTTTC	CASRQGLFSGANVLTF
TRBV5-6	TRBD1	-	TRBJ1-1	TGTGCCAGCAGCTTGTGGGACAGATTGAACACTGAAGCTTTCTTT	CASSLWDRLNTEAFF
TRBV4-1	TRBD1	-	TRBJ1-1	TGCGCCAGCAGCCGACCGGACAGGGGGTCAACTTTCTTT	CASSRPDRGSTFF
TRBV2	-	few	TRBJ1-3	TGTGCCAGCTCGGCAGGGAGAGGAAACACCATATATTTT	CASSAGRGNTIYF
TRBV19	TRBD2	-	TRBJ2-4	TGTGCCAGTAGTAAAAGCTCCCTAGCGGGGGATGCCAAAAACATTCAGTACTTC	CASSKSSLAGDAKNIQYF
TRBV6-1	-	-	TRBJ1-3	TGTGCCAGCAGGGGGGACATAAACACCATATATTTT	CASRGDINTIYF
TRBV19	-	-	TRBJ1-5	TGTGCCAGTAGGTCAGCTCGTCAGGTGGGCGCTCAGCCCCAGCATTTT	CASRSARQVGAQPQHF
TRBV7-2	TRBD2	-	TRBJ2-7	TGTGCCAGCAGTCCCGTGGCGGGAGACGTCGGGGAGCAGTACTTC	CASSPVAGDVGEQYF
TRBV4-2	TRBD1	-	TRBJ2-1	TGTGCCAGCAGCCCGACCCGGGACAGGGGACTCGCGGGCCCCTACAATGAGCAGTTCTTC	CASSPTRDRGLAGPYNEQFF
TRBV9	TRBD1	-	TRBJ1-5	TGTGCCAGCAGCGAACGGACAGGGGCCCCCTTGATCAATCAGCCCCAGCATTTT	CASSERTGAPLINQPQHF
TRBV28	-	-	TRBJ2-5	TGTGCCAGCAGTTTATCGCCAGGGCGGGAGACCCAGTACTTC	CASSLSPGRETQYF
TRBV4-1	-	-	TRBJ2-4	TGCGCCAGCAGCCAAGACCCTAGCGCAAACATTCAGTACTTC	CASSQDPSANIQYF
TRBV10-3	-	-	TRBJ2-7	TGTGCCATCAGTGAGTCTCTTGCAGGCACAAATTCCTACGAGCAGTACTTC	CAISESLAGTNSYEQYF
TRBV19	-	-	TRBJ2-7	TGTGCCAGTAGTACCGCGGGAAGAGGCGACGAGCAGTACTTC	CASSTAGRGDEQYF
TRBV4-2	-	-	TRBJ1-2	TGTGCCAGCAGCCAAGATATTATGGCAACTAACTATGGCTACACCTTC	CASSQDIMATNYGYTF
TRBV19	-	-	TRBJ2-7	TGTGCCAGTAGTTCGACTATACCCTCCTACGAGCAGTACTTC	CASSSTIPSYEQYF
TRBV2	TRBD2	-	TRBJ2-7	TGTGCCAGCAGTGAGATGGGACTAGCGGGAGAAGAGCAGTACTTC	CASSEMGLAGEEQYF
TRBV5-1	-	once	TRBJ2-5	TGCGCCAGCAGCTTGTACCACCAAGAGACCCAGTACTTC	CASSLYHQETQYF
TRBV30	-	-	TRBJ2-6	TGTGCCTGGTCAGGTTTGGGTGGGGCCAACGTCCTGACTTTC	CAWSGLGGANVLTF
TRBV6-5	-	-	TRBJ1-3	TGTGCCAGCAGCTTGGGGGGCCGGGGAAACACCATATATTTT	CASSLGGRGNTIYF
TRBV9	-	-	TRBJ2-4	TGTGCCTCCGGGGGGACAGGAACGAACATTCAGTACTTC	CASGGTGTNIQYF
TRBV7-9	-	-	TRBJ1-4	TGTGCCAGCAGCTTATCGTATGAAAAACTGTTTTTT	CASSLSYEKLFF
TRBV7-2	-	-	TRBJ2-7	TGTGCCAGCAGCCCGCTATGGGGAGGCAGAGGGACCTACGAGCAGTACTTC	CASSPLWGGRGTYEQYF
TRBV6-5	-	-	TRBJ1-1	TGTGCCAGCAGTTACGACGTGGGCACTGAAGCTTTCTTT	CASSYDVGTEAFF
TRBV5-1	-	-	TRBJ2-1	TGCGCCAGCGCAGGCCGAGAGACCTCCACGGATGAGCAGTTCTTC	CASAGRETSTDEQFF
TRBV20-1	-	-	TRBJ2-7	TGCAGTGGGGCCTCCGATTACGAGCAGTACTTC	CSGASDYEQYF
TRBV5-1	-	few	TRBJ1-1	TGCGCCAGCAGCGGTAGTGGCACTGAAGCTTTCTTT	CASSGSGTEAFF
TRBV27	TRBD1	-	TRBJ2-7	TGTGCCAGCAGTCGAAGCCGGGACAGGAGCTACGAGCAGTACTTC	CASSRSRDRSYEQYF
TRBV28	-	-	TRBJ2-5	TGTGCCAGCACTGGGGGTGGGCAAGAGACCCAGTACTTC	CASTGGGQETQYF
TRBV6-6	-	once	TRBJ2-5	TGTGCCAGCAGTTACTCGGAGGGGGGAGGGCGGGAGACCCAGTACTTC	CASSYSEGGGRETQYF
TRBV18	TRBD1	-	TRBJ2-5	TGTGCCAGCTCACCACGGACAGGGGGCGTAGAGACCCAGTACTTC	CASSPRTGGVETQYF